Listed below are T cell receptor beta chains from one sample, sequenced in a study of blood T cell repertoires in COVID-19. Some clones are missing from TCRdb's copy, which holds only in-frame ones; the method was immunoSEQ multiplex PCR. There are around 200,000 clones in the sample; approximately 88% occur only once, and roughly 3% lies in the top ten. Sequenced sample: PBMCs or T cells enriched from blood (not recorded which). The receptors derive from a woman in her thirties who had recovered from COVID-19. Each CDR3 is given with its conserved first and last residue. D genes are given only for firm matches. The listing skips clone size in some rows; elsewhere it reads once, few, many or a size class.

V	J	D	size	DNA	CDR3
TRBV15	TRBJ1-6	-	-	TGTGCCACCAGCAGAGGCGGGAGGGATAGTTCACCCCTCCACTTT	CATSRGGRDSSPLHF
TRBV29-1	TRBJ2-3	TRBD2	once	TGCAGCGTGGGACTAGCGGGCACAGATACGCAGTATTTT	CSVGLAGTDTQYF
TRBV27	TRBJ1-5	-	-	TGTGCCAGCAGTACGGACAACAATCAGCCCCAGCATTTT	CASSTDNNQPQHF
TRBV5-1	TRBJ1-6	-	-	TGCGCCAGCAGCCCAACAGATTATAATTCACCCCTCCACTTT	CASSPTDYNSPLHF
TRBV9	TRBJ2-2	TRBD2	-	TGTGCCAGCAGCCCCCCGCCGGGCGGGAGGGCCGTCGGGGAGCTGTTTTTT	CASSPPPGGRAVGELFF
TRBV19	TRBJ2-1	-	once	TGTGCCAGTAGCCCTGCGGGAACCTACAATGAGCAGTTCTTC	CASSPAGTYNEQFF
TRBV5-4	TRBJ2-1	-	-	TGTGCCAGCAGCCCAAAGACTAGCTCAGGGGATAATGAGCAGTTCTTC	CASSPKTSSGDNEQFF
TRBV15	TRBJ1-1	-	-	TGTGCCACCAGTCCGAGACAGACGAACACTGAAGCTTTCTTT	CATSPRQTNTEAFF
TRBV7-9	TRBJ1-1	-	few	TGTGCCAGCAGCCCGGCGGGGGAAACTGAAGCTTTCTTT	CASSPAGETEAFF
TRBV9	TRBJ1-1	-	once	TGTGCCAGCAGCCCGCCGGGAAGATCGCGGACTGAAGCTTTCTTT	CASSPPGRSRTEAFF
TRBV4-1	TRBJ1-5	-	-	TGCGCCAGCAGCCTCGGACTCAATCAGCCCCAGCATTTT	CASSLGLNQPQHF
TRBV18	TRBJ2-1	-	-	TGTGCCAGCTCCGGCCGGGGGTGGACCCTTTTGGACAATGAGCAGTTCTTC	CASSGRGWTLLDNEQFF
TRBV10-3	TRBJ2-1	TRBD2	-	TGTGCCACCCGCCAACTAGCGGGGGACAAGGGTGAGCAGTTCTTC	CATRQLAGDKGEQFF
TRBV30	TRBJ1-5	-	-	TGTGCCTGGAGTCCAGGGAACAATCAGCCCCAGCATTTT	CAWSPGNNQPQHF
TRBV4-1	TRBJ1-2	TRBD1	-	TGCGCCAGCAGCCACCAAGGACAGGGACCCTATGGCTACACCTTC	CASSHQGQGPYGYTF
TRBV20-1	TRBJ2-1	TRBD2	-	TGCAGTGCTAGTGGACTAGCGGGAGGTCTTAACTACAATGAGCAGTTCTTC	CSASGLAGGLNYNEQFF
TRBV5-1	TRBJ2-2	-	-	TGCGCCAGCACCCCAGTCTGGAGGAACACCGGGGAGCTGTTTTTT	CASTPVWRNTGELFF
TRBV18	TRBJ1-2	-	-	TGTGCCAGCTCACTGGACAGTGGGGGCTATGGCTACACCTTC	CASSLDSGGYGYTF
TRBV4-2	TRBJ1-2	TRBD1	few	TGTGCCAGCAGCCAGTATCGCCTACAGGGGAACTATGGCTACACCTTC	CASSQYRLQGNYGYTF
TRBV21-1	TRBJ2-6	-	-	TGTGCCAGCAGCAAAGGGCCCTGCCGTACAGGGTCCGGGGCCAACGTCCTGACTTTC	CASSKGPCRTGSGANVLTF
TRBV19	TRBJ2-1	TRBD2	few	TGTGCCAGTAGTATCGACAGACTAGCGCGGGATGAGCAGTTCTTC	CASSIDRLARDEQFF
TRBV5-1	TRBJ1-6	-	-	TGCGCCAGCAGCTTGGACATCTCCTATAATTCACCCCTCCACTTT	CASSLDISYNSPLHF
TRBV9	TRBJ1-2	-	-	TGTGCCAGCAGCGTATCGGCAGGGTTTCTCTATGGCTACACCTTC	CASSVSAGFLYGYTF
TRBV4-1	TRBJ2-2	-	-	TGCGCCAGCAGCCTCTATCAGGGCGGGGAGCTGTTTTTT	CASSLYQGGELFF
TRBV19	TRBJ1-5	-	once	TGTGCCAGTAGTAGGGAGGGGTTTAGCAATCAGCCCCAGCATTTT	CASSREGFSNQPQHF
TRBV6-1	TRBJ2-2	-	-	TGTGCCAGCAGTGAATTAGGGAGCGGGGAGCTGTTTTTT	CASSELGSGELFF
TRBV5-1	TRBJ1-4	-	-	TGCGCCAGCAGCTTGGCCCCACAGGGCCCCGGTGGAATCGAAAAACTGTTTTTT	CASSLAPQGPGGIEKLFF
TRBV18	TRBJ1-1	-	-	TGTGCCAGCTACGGAAAACAGGGAACTGAAGCTTTCTTT	CASYGKQGTEAFF
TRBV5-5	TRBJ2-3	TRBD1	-	TGTGCCAGCAGCAGGAACAGGGGATCTAGCACAGATACGCAGTATTTT	CASSRNRGSSTDTQYF
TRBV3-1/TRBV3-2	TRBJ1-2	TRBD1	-	TGTGCCAGCAGCGCAATGGCAGGGGGCCCCTATGTCCGCTACACCTTC	CASSAMAGGPYVRYTF
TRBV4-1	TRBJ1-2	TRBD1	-	TGCGCCAGCAGCCAAGACAGGGGGGATGGCTACACCTTC	CASSQDRGDGYTF
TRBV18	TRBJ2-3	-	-	TGTGCCAGCTCACCACGTACATCGAGCACAGATACGCAGTATTTT	CASSPRTSSTDTQYF
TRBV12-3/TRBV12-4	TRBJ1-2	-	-	TGTGCCAGCAGTCTGGACAGAGTCGGCTACACCTTC	CASSLDRVGYTF
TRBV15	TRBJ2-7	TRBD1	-	TGTGCCACCAGCAGGGCCGGGACAGGGATTCCCGAGCAGTACTTC	CATSRAGTGIPEQYF
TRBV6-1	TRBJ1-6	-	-	TGTGCCAGCAGTGATGGCAGGGGAAGATCACCCCTCCACTTT	CASSDGRGRSPLHF
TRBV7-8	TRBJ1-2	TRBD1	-	TGTGCCAGCAGCTTTTTCGGGACAGGGAACTATGGCTACACCTTC	CASSFFGTGNYGYTF
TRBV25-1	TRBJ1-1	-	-	TGTGCCAGCTCCAGGGGGAACACTGAAGCTTTCTTT	CASSRGNTEAFF
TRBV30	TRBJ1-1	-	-	TGTGCCGGACGATCTGACAGTTTTACTGAAGCTTTCTTT	CAGRSDSFTEAFF
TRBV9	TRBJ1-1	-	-	TGTGCCAGCAGCCCCTCGTTGTGGGGGGTGGACACTGAAGCTTTCTTT	CASSPSLWGVDTEAFF
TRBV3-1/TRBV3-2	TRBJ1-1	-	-	TGTGCCAGCAGCTACCTCGGCCAGGGGCCCACTGAAGCTTTCTTT	CASSYLGQGPTEAFF
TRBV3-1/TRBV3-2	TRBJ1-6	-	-	TGTGCCAGCAGCACGGTCATGGTCTCGTATAATTCACCCCTCCACTTT	CASSTVMVSYNSPLHF
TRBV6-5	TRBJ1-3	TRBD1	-	TGTGCCAGCAGTTACTCAGGGGGCGAGGGGAACACCATATATTTT	CASSYSGGEGNTIYF
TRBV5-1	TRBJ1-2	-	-	TGCGCCAGCAGCTTGGCCGAGGCGAGTAACTATGGCTACACCTTC	CASSLAEASNYGYTF
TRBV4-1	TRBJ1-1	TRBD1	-	TGCGCCAGCAGCCAAACCGACAGGGCTGAAGCTTTCTTT	CASSQTDRAEAFF
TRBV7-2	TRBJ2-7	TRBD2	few	TGTGCCAGCAGAACCGGGACTAGCGGGGGCGAGCAGTACTTC	CASRTGTSGGEQYF
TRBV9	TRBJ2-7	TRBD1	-	TGTGCCAGCAGCGTAGTCGGGACAGCCGATTCTGGGCAGTACTTC	CASSVVGTADSGQYF
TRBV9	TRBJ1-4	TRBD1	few	TGTGCCAGCAGACTCCTACAGGGGGGAGATGAAAAACTGTTTTTT	CASRLLQGGDEKLFF
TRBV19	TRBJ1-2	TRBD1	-	TGTGCCAGTTGGCCCCAGGGGGCTTCCTATGGCTACACCTTC	CASWPQGASYGYTF
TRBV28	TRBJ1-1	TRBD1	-	TGTGCCAGCCCACCTCGACAGGGGGAGAACACTGAAGCTTTCTTT	CASPPRQGENTEAFF
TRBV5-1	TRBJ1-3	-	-	TGCGCCAGCAGCTTGGTCACAGGAGCTGGAAACACCATATATTTT	CASSLVTGAGNTIYF
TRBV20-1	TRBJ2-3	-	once	TGCAGTGCTAGTCAAGCGGGCATCACAGATACGCAGTATTTT	CSASQAGITDTQYF
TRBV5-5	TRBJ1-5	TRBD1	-	TGTGCCAGCAGCTTGGCGGGGACAGGGGTACTTAGCAATCAGCCCCAGCATTTT	CASSLAGTGVLSNQPQHF